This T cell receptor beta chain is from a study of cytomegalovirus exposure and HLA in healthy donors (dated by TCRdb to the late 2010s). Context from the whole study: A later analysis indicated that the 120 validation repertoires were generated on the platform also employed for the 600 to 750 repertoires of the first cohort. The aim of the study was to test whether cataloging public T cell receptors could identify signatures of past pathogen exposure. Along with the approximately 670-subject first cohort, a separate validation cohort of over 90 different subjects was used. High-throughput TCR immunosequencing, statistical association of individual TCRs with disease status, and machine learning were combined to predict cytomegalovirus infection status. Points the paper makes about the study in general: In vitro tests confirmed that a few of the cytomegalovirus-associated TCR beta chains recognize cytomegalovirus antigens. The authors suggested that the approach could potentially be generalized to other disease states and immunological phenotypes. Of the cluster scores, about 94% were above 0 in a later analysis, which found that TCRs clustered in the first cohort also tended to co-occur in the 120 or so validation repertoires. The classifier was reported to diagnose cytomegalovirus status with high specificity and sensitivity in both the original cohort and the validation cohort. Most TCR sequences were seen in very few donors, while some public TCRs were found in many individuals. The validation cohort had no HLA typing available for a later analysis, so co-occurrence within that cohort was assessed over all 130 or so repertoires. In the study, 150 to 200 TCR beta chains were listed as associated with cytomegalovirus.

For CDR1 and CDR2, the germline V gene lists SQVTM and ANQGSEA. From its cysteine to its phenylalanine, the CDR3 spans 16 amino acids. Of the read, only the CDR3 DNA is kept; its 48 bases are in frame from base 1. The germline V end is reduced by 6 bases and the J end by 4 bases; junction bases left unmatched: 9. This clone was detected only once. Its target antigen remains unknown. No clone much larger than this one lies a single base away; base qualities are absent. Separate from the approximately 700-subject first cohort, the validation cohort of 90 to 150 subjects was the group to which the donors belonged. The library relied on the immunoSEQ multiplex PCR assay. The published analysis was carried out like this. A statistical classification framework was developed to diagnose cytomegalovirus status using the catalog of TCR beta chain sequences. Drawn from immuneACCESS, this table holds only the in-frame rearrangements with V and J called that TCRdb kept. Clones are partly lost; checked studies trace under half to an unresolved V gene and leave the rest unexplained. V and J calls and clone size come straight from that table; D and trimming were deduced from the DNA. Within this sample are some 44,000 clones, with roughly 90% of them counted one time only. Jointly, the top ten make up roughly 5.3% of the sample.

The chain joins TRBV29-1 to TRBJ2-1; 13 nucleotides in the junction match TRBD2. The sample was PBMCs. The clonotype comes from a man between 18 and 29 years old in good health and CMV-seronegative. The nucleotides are TGCAGCGTCCAAGGGGGGACTAGCGGGATTTACAATGAGCAGTTCTTC. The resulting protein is CSVQGGTSGIYNEQFF.